This T cell receptor (beta chain) is from a study of shared clonotypes between healthy human individuals. The wider study: The donor group consisted of a couple of women and three men, aged 18 to 49.

Positive CCR7 selection of CD45RO-negative cells yielded the naive CD8 cells, and terminally differentiated effector memory CD45RA+ cells were excluded. General study points: A handful of donors had 4% to 6.5% of their naive CD4 clonotypes in common. The sampled material consisted only of blood, and tissue repertoires are likely to differ. Investigators expected sequencing depth to affect clonotype sharing among donors.

As regards this clone: Its cognate antigen is unknown.

Germline CDR1 reads MGHRA; CDR2 reads YSYEKL. CDR3 length: 14 residues. The V end was cut by 4 bases, the J end by 4 bases, with 11 bases between. Profiled with immunoSEQ multiplex PCR; TCRdb holds only in-frame clones, not every one. The table records approximately 1.9 million clones, about 93% of them present only once. The sequence came from a man in his late teens or twenties in good health. Some clones in this sample may be carry-over from other donors' samples. Sequenced sample: naive CD8+ T cells from PBMCs. The chain uses TRBV4-1 and TRBJ1-5, with D maybe TRBD1 (6 bases). The CDR3 nucleotides read TGCGCCAGCAGCCCAGGGGAGTTTAATCAGCCCCAGCATTTT. It specifies CASSPGEFNQPQHF.